This TCR beta chain was documented in a study of identical twins. TCRdb recomputed calls from the 5' RACE reads with MiXCR, one row per CDR3 protein. In the table there are about 300,000 distinct CDR3 sequences, approximately 13% of which are singletons. As concerns this clonotype: Its antigen is undetermined.

Study observations and caveats: Instead of following the same donors, the conclusions were based on cross-sectional statistical analysis.

Trimming took 3 bases from V and 2 from J; bases not matched to a gene: 7. The CDR3 is made up of 16 amino acids. Another study also made use of these data, one on yellow fever vaccine responses in identical twins.

This chain links TRBV12-3 or TRBV12-4 with TRBJ2-1, with 7 bases lining up with TRBD2. This TCR was recovered from a woman aged 18-29 years in good health. Sequenced material: CD8+ T cells sorted from blood. CDR3 DNA: TGTGCCAGCAGTTTCACCCCAGGGAGGGCCTACAATGAGCAGTTCTTC. It is translated as CASSFTPGRAYNEQFF.